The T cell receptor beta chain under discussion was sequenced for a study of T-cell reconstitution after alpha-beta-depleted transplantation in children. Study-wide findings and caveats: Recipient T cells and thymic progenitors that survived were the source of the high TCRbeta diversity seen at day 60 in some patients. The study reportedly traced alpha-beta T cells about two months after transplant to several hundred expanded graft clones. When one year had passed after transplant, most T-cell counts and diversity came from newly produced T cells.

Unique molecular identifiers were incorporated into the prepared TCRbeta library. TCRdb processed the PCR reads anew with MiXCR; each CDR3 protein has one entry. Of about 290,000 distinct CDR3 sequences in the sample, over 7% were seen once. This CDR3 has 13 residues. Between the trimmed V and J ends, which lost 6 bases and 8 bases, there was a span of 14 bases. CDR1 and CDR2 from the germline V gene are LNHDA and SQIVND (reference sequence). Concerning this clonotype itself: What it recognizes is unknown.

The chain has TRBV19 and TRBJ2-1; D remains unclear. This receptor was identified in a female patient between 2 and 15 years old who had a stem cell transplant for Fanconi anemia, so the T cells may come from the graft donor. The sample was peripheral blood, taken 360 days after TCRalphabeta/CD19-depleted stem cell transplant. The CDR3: CASSRRPHDEQFF. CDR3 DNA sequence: TGTGCCAGTAGCCGTCGTCCCCACGATGAGCAGTTCTTC. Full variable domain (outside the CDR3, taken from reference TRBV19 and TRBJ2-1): DGGITQSPKYLFRKEGQNVTLSCEQNLNHDAMYWYRQDPGQGLRLIYYSQIVNDFQKGDIAEGYSVSREKKESFPLTVTSAQKNPTAFYLCASSRRPHDEQFFGPGTRLTVL.